These 30 T cell receptor beta chains were sequenced from one sample in a study of T cells in Graves' hyperthyroidism and ophthalmopathy. TCR beta CDR3 sequences were amplified from RNA transcripts. The TCR CDR3 was amplified in a first-round RT-PCR using the HTBI primer set. MiXCR, applied by TCRdb to the multiplex PCR reads, yields one record per CDR3 protein. The table lists 640,000 or so distinct CDR3 sequences, about 15% of them singletons. The specimen sequenced was blood. Receptor source: a woman between 40 and 55 years old with Graves' ophthalmopathy.

The sample holds many counts of this clonotype. The gene calls are TRBV19 and TRBJ2-2; 8 bases are shared with TRBD2. The CDR3 runs 16 residues. Trimming took 3 bases from V and 2 from J; bases not matched to a gene: 5. Per the germline V gene, CDR1 is LNHDA and CDR2 is SQIVND (reference sequence). The CDR3 DNA is TGTGCCAGTAGTATCCAACTAGCGGTTAACACCGGGGAGCTGTTTTTT. The encoded protein is CASSIQLAVNTGELFF.

This clonotype has ten or more counts. DNA for the CDR3: TGCGCCAGCAGCTTCGGCGTGACTAGCGGGAGTGAGGAGACCCAGTACTTC. Amino acid sequence: CASSFGVTSGSEETQYF. This chain links TRBV5-1 with TRBJ2-5, with 12 bases that match TRBD2. The V gene end was trimmed by 2 bases and the J gene end by 5 bases; junction bases not matched to a gene: 10. This CDR3 has 17 amino acids. Germline loops: CDR1 SGHRS, CDR2 YFSETQ.

This clonotype was observed many times. This chain joins TRBV7-2 and TRBJ1-2; the D is unclear. The CDR3 spans 13 residues. The V gene lost 2 bases and the J gene lost 5 bases, with 9 bases spanning the gap. Germline V lookup: CDR1 SGHTA, CDR2 FQGNSA. This CDR3 is CASSLNLWYGYTF. The CDR3 nucleotides are TGTGCCAGCAGCTTAAATCTTTGGTATGGCTACACCTTC.

The chain has TRBV12-3 or TRBV12-4 and TRBJ2-7; no clear D gene. The CDR3 loop spans 14 amino acids. V was trimmed by 6 bases and J by 5 bases, leaving 17 bases between them. DNA of the CDR3: TGTGCCAGCAGCCCCGCCAAGGGAACGAACGAGCAGTACTTC. Translating it yields CASSPAKGTNEQYF.

Many counts were recorded for this clonotype. V is TRBV20-1 and J is TRBJ1-5, with D perhaps matching TRBD1 (5 bases). Germline-derived CDR1 and CDR2 are DFQATT and SNEGSKA (reference sequence). The CDR3 consists of 15 residues. V lost 5 bases to trimming and J lost 4 bases, with 18 bases between them. CDR3 protein: CSASPGARTNQPQHF. CDR3 nucleotides: TGCAGTGCTTCCCCCGGGGCAAGGACGAATCAGCCCCAGCATTTT.

This clonotype has at least ten counts. V gene TRBV6-5 combines with J gene TRBJ2-7; no clear D. The CDR3 is 15 amino acids. Trimming pared 0 bases from V and 2 bases from J, leaving 11 bases between. Germline V gene sequence: CDR1 MNHEY, CDR2 SVGAGI. CDR3 sequence (DNA): TGTGCCAGCAGTTACTCGATGGACGGAACCTACGAGCAGTACTTC. Its protein product is CASSYSMDGTYEQYF.

There are a few counts of this clonotype. A much bigger clone sits one base away, suggesting this may be a read error. The CDR3 does not end in the conserved phenylalanine or tryptophan, so this is likely a read error. The rearrangement uses TRBV6-2 or TRBV6-3 and TRBJ2-7; TRBD2 aligns across 7 bases. The ends lost 6 bases at V and 2 bases at J; junction bases unmatched: 4. The CDR3 totals 13 residues. Germline loops: CDR1 MNHEY, CDR2 SVGEGT. CDR3 bases: TGTGCCAGCAGCCCCAGCGGGACCTACGAGCAGTACCTC. It translates to CASSPSGTYEQYL.

This clonotype was detected ten times or more. The genes are TRBV20-1 and TRBJ2-2, with 15 nucleotides matching TRBD2. This CDR3 is 17 amino acids long. The trim removed 6 bases at V and 6 bases at J, leaving 11 bases unmatched. The germline V gene encodes CDR1 DFQATT and CDR2 SNEGSKA (reference sequence). CDR3 bases: TGCAGTGCCTCGGGACTAGCGGGAGGACCGGGCTCCGGGGAGCTGTTTTTT. As protein: CSASGLAGGPGSGELFF.

This clonotype was seen many times. V and J are TRBV29-1 and TRBJ1-1; D ambiguous. CDR1 and CDR2 (germline): SQVTM, ANQGSEA. The CDR3 length is 14 residues. The V and J ends lost 4 bases and 7 bases respectively, with 19 bases between them. CDR3 coding DNA: TGCAGCGTTGGGGGTCCCGGAAATAGCGTTGAAGCTTTCTTT. This gives the protein CSVGGPGNSVEAFF. Together with reference TRBV29-1 and TRBJ1-1, the CDR3 gives the full variable domain: SAVISQKPSRDICQRGTSLTIQCQVDSQVTMMFWYRQQPGQSLTLIATANQGSEATYESGFVIDKFPISRPNLTFSTLTVSNMSPEDSSIYLCSVGGPGNSVEAFFGQGTRLTVV.

This clonotype has at least ten counts. The chain combines TRBV15 with TRBJ2-7, with 9 bases fitting TRBD2. This CDR3 contains 15 residues. Trimming removed 2 bases from V and 0 bases from J; junction bases left unmatched: 2. The germline CDR1 and CDR2 sequences are LNHNV and YYDKDF (reference sequence). The CDR3 sequence: CATSRSGRSSYEQYF. CDR3 nucleotides: TGTGCCACCAGCAGAAGCGGGAGGAGCTCCTACGAGCAGTACTTC.

The genes are TRBV29-1 and TRBJ2-7; weak D call: TRBD1 (6 bases). The CDR3 spans 12 residues. The germline V and J ends were trimmed by 7 bases and 0 bases, with 10 bases remaining between them. Germline CDR1 reads SQVTM; CDR2 reads ANQGSEA. CDR3 amino acids: CSAGGFSYEQYF. DNA for the CDR3: TGCAGCGCTGGGGGCTTCTCCTACGAGCAGTACTTC.

This clonotype showed up many times. J is TRBJ2-7 and V is TRBV14, with TRBD2 matching 12 bases. The CDR3 is made up of 17 amino acids. CDR1 and CDR2 (germline): SGHDN, FVKESK. The J segment lost 2 bases and the V segment lost 6 bases, leaving 11 bases of the junction unmatched. The CDR3 sequence is CASSRGLAGTLTYEQYF. Written as DNA, the CDR3 is TGTGCCAGCAGTCGGGGACTAGCGGGTACCTTGACCTACGAGCAGTACTTC.

DNA of the CDR3: TGTGCCTGGATTCGGGGGGGAACTGAAGCTTTCTTT. Translating gives CAWIRGGTEAFF. The chain joins TRBV30 to TRBJ1-1; weak D call: TRBD1 (5 bases). CDR1 and CDR2 (germline): GTSNPN, SVGIG (reference sequence). CDR3 size: 12 residues. V lost 4 bases to trimming and J lost 5 bases, with 11 bases between them.

This clonotype was observed many times. The chain uses TRBV28 and TRBJ2-6, with D maybe TRBD2 (5 bases). The CDR3 is 16 residues long. Trimming pared 7 bases from V and 1 base from J, leaving 14 bases between. Germline CDR1 MDHEN, CDR2 SYDVKM. The CDR3 nucleotides read TGTGCCAGCACCCCAGTAGAGCGGTCTGGGGCCAACGTCCTGACTTTC. It encodes CASTPVERSGANVLTF.

In this sample, this clonotype turned up many times. The genes are TRBV20-1 and TRBJ2-7; the match to TRBD2 covers 7 bases. The CDR3 has 13 amino acids. Germline CDR1 reads DFQATT; CDR2 reads SNEGSKA (reference sequence). J was trimmed by 3 bases and V by 5 bases; bases with no gene match: 7. This CDR3 reads CSAGGGFGYEQYF. The CDR3 nucleotides read TGCAGTGCTGGGGGAGGGTTTGGCTACGAGCAGTACTTC.

The J gene is TRBJ2-5, the V gene TRBV6-1, with 11 positions matching TRBD2. The CDR3 length is 16 residues. Trimming at V came to 7 bases and at J to 4 bases, leaving 11 bases not matched to a gene. Looked up from germline, CDR1 is MNHNS and CDR2 is SASEGT. CDR3 nucleotide sequence: TGTGCCAGCATTCGACTAGCGGGGCTCTTTGGAGAGACCCAGTACTTC. The encoded protein is CASIRLAGLFGETQYF.

This clonotype was counted at least ten times. The V gene is TRBV5-4, the J gene TRBJ2-7, with a tentative D call TRBD1 (5 bases). CDR1 and CDR2 from the germline V gene are SGHNT and YYREEE (reference sequence). The CDR3 has 13 amino acids. V was cut by 1 base and J by 5 bases, with 10 bases left in between. The CDR3 DNA follows: TGTGCCAGCAGCTTGCCAGGGTCCCACGAGCAGTACTTC. It translates to CASSLPGSHEQYF.

The chain links TRBV28 to TRBJ1-5; D is ambiguous. CDR1 and CDR2 (germline): MDHEN, SYDVKM. The CDR3 sequence is 14 residues long. Between the trimmed V and J ends, which lost 5 bases and 6 bases, there was a span of 14 bases. Written as DNA, the CDR3 is TGTGCCAGCAGTCCCCGGTTGGTTGTTCAGCCCCAGCATTTT. It is translated as CASSPRLVVQPQHF.

This clonotype was seen only a few times. V is TRBV12-3 or TRBV12-4 and J is TRBJ2-5; no clear D. There are 14 residues in the CDR3. V gave up 3 bases and J gave up 2 bases, with 10 bases separating them. CDR3 amino acids: CASSFTEQQETQYF. Written as DNA, the CDR3 is TGTGCCAGCAGTTTTACAGAGCAGCAAGAGACCCAGTACTTC.

This clonotype was counted at least ten times. This chain joins TRBV7-2 and TRBJ1-6; 8 bases align to TRBD1. The CDR3 totals 15 residues. The germline V gene encodes CDR1 SGHTA and CDR2 FQGNSA. After removal of 4 bases from V and 9 bases from J, the junction contained 8 bases not matched to a gene. In DNA form, the CDR3 reads TGTGCCAGCAGCTCCACAGGGGGTATGGTTTCACCCCTCCACTTT. It is translated as CASSSTGGMVSPLHF.

This clonotype was recorded many times. This sequence joins TRBV11-2 and TRBJ1-1, with D hard to call. The germline CDR1 and CDR2 sequences are SGHAT and FQNNGV. Trimming left V 5 bases short and J 3 bases short, with 10 bases between. The CDR3 consists of 13 residues. The CDR3 DNA follows: TGTGCCAGCAGCCTCACGCAGGACACTGAAGCTTTCTTT. Protein: CASSLTQDTEAFF.

Many counts were recorded for this clonotype. J is TRBJ2-7 and V is TRBV6-1; tentative D call: TRBD2 (6 bases). Germline V gives CDR1 MNHNS, CDR2 SASEGT. The CDR3 contains 14 residues. Between the trimmed V and J ends, which lost 3 bases and 3 bases, there was a span of 12 bases. This CDR3 reads CASSDLGLSYEQYF. The CDR3 bases are TGTGCCAGCAGTGACTTGGGACTTAGCTACGAGCAGTACTTC.

The DNA for the CDR3 is TGTGCCAGCAGTTGGACTAGCGGCTACCAAGAGACCCAGTACTTC. This encodes CASSWTSGYQETQYF. The rearrangement joins TRBV6-5 to TRBJ2-5; 10 nucleotides match TRBD2. Germline assignment: CDR1 MNHEY and CDR2 SVGAGI. The V segment lost 4 bases and the J segment 0 bases; nucleotides outside the gene matches: 2. This CDR3 spans 15 amino acids.

This clonotype was seen many times. The genes are TRBV10-3 and TRBJ1-1; no clear D. The CDR3 is 13 amino acids. Germline CDR1 is ENHRY and CDR2 is SYGVKD. The ends were cut back, 7 bases at V and 3 bases at J, with 12 bases in the middle. The DNA of the CDR3 is TGTGCCATCAATGCGGGGAGGGACACTGAAGCTTTCTTT. It specifies CAINAGRDTEAFF.

This clonotype was counted at least ten times. The chain links TRBV29-1 to TRBJ2-7; D gene uncertain. There are 12 residues in the CDR3. The germline CDR1 and CDR2 sequences are SQVTM and ANQGSEA. V gave up 6 bases and J gave up 1 base, with 10 bases separating them. The CDR3: CSVQSGSYEQYF. The CDR3 DNA reads as TGCAGCGTCCAGAGTGGGTCCTACGAGCAGTACTTC.

This clonotype showed up many times. The J gene is TRBJ2-7, the V gene TRBV2; D gene unclear. The CDR3 spans 13 residues. The V and J ends lost 3 bases and 6 bases respectively, with 12 bases between them. Germline CDR1 is SNHLY and CDR2 is FYNNEI. The CDR3 loop is CASSEGRWPEQYF. Written as DNA, the CDR3 is TGTGCCAGCAGTGAGGGCAGGTGGCCCGAGCAGTACTTC. Complete variable domain (other parts from reference TRBV2 and TRBJ2-7): EPEVTQTPSHQVTQMGQEVILRCVPISNHLYFYWYRQILGQKVEFLVSFYNNEISEKSEIFDDQFSVERPDGSNFTLKIRSTKLEDSAMYFCASSEGRWPEQYFGPGTRLTVT.

This clonotype was seen repeatedly, ten times or more. The chain couples TRBV5-4 to TRBJ2-4; D remains ambiguous. V lost 1 base and J 1 base, leaving 9 bases between the germline ends. This CDR3 has 15 amino acids. Germline V gives CDR1 SGHNT, CDR2 YYREEE (reference sequence). The chain's CDR3 is CASSLWGFAKNIQYF. Written as DNA, the CDR3 is TGTGCCAGCAGCTTGTGGGGTTTCGCCAAAAACATTCAGTACTTC.

V usage is TRBV12-3 or TRBV12-4 and J usage is TRBJ1-3; D uncertain. The CDR3 consists of 13 residues. The V and J ends lost 4 bases and 4 bases respectively, with 8 bases between them. CDR3 DNA sequence: TGTGCCAGCAGTTCCCTAGCGGGAAACACCATATATTTT. Translation: CASSSLAGNTIYF.

To note about this clonotype: Here the CDR3 omits its conserved ending phenylalanine or tryptophan, so a read error is the likely source. The gene calls are TRBV10-3 and TRBJ2-5; TRBD2 agrees at 9 bases. Per germline, CDR1 ENHRY and CDR2 SYGVKD. The J segment lost 7 bases and the V segment lost 6 bases, leaving 6 bases of the junction unmatched. The CDR3 length is 13 residues. CDR3 sequence: CAIRIAGEGTQYL. The CDR3 bases are TGTGCCATCAGAATAGCGGGAGAAGGGACCCAGTACCTC.

DNA for the CDR3: TGTGCCAGCAGTTTATGGAGACAAAAACTAGATAGCAATCAGCCCCAGCATTTT. It translates to CASSLWRQKLDSNQPQHF. The chain has TRBV28 and TRBJ1-5; D gene unclear. Looked up from germline, CDR1 is MDHEN and CDR2 is SYDVKM. CDR3 length: 18 amino acids. The V end lost 0 bases, the J end lost 0 bases, and 15 bases lay between the germline ends.